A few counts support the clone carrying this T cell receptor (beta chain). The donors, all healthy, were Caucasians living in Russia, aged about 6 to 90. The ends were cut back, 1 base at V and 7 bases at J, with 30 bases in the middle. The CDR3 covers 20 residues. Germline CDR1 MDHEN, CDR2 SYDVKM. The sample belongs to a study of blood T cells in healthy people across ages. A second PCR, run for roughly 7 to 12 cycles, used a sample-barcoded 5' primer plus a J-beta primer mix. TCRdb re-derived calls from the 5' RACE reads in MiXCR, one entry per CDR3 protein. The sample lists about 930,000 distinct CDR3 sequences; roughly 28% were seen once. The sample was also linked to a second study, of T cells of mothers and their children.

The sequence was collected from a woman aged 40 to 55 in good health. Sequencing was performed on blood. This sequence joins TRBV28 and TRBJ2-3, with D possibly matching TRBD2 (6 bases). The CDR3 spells CASSLFGDVRGLGTLNTQYF. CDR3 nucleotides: TGTGCCAGCAGTTTATTCGGGGACGTTCGGGGACTCGGGACGTTGAATACGCAGTATTTT.